This is a list of T cell receptor beta chains from one sample in a study of shared clonotypes between healthy human individuals. The repertoire was sequenced with immunoSEQ multiplex PCR; TCRdb's copy has only in-frame clones and lacks some. The sample has a few hundred thousand clones, approximately 97% seen once. Input material: memory CD8+ T cells sorted from blood. The receptors originated from a man aged 25-45 years in good health. The CDR3 runs from the conserved cysteine through the conserved F or W. A D gene is named only where the DNA matches it firmly. Only some rows state a clone size, as once, few, many or a class for expanded clones.

D	size	J	V	CDR3	DNA
TRBD1	-	TRBJ2-7	TRBV5-1	CASSLWGNRDRGNEQYF	TGCGCCAGCAGCTTGTGGGGGAACCGGGACAGGGGCAACGAGCAGTACTTC
TRBD1	-	TRBJ2-1	TRBV27	CASSLQGDWPNEQFF	TGTGCCAGCAGTCTACAGGGGGATTGGCCAAATGAGCAGTTCTTC
TRBD1	once	TRBJ1-5	TRBV6-1	CASNRDRDLPQHF	TGTGCCAGCAATAGGGACAGGGATCTGCCCCAGCATTTT
-	-	TRBJ2-1	TRBV2	CASSGAGPPEQFF	TGTGCCAGCAGTGGGGCTGGGCCTCCTGAGCAGTTCTTC
-	-	TRBJ1-5	TRBV19	CATSRGLVRERNQPQHF	TGTGCCACCAGTAGAGGGTTGGTAAGGGAGCGCAATCAGCCCCAGCATTTT
-	-	TRBJ1-4	TRBV5-6	CASSFGGGATNEKLFF	TGTGCCAGCAGCTTCGGCGGGGGCGCCACTAATGAAAAACTGTTTTTT
TRBD2	-	TRBJ2-1	TRBV5-5	CASSPSGFRSSYNEQFF	TGTGCCAGCAGCCCTAGCGGCTTTAGATCCTCCTACAATGAGCAGTTCTTC
TRBD2	once	TRBJ2-4	TRBV30	CAWSGGTSGRAGRAKNIQYF	TGTGCCTGGAGTGGAGGGACTAGCGGGAGGGCCGGGAGGGCCAAAAACATTCAGTACTTC
-	-	TRBJ2-1	TRBV27	CASNFAIAAQRDNEQFF	TGTGCCAGCAATTTCGCCATAGCGGCCCAAAGGGACAATGAGCAGTTCTTC
TRBD1	-	TRBJ2-7	TRBV19	CASSRTGTYEQYF	TGTGCCAGTAGCAGGACAGGGACCTACGAGCAGTACTTC
-	-	TRBJ1-5	TRBV28	CASSLEISNQPQHF	TGTGCCAGCAGCCTAGAAATAAGCAATCAGCCCCAGCATTTT
-	-	TRBJ2-7	TRBV27	CASIIRAGPYEQYF	TGTGCCAGCATTATCCGGGCTGGACCCTACGAGCAGTACTTC
-	-	TRBJ1-1	TRBV11-2	CASSPIRGDTEAFF	TGTGCCAGCAGCCCCATTCGAGGGGACACTGAAGCTTTCTTT
-	-	TRBJ2-7	TRBV28	CASTSPPGRSYEQYF	TGTGCCAGCACCTCCCCCCCGGGTAGGTCCTACGAGCAGTACTTC
-	few	TRBJ1-3	TRBV11-2	CASSLGHSGNTIYF	TGTGCCAGCAGCTTAGGACACTCTGGAAACACCATATATTTT
-	-	TRBJ2-2	TRBV14	CASSLQTGANTGELFF	TGTGCCAGCAGCCTCCAGACTGGCGCGAACACCGGGGAGCTGTTTTTT
TRBD1	-	TRBJ2-1	TRBV10-1	CASSEGGKGGDEQFF	TGCGCCAGCAGTGAAGGGGGAAAAGGGGGCGATGAGCAGTTCTTC
-	-	TRBJ2-7	TRBV9	CASSVPPAMSSYEQYF	TGTGCCAGCAGCGTTCCCCCAGCAATGAGCTCCTACGAGCAGTACTTC
TRBD2	-	TRBJ2-7	TRBV6-1	CASILAGVDEQYF	TGTGCCAGCATACTAGCGGGAGTCGACGAGCAGTACTTC
TRBD1	-	TRBJ1-1	TRBV4-1	CASSPEQGAGEAFF	TGCGCCAGCAGCCCAGAACAGGGGGCTGGTGAAGCTTTCTTT
-	-	TRBJ1-1	TRBV5-3	CARSLAVLNTEAFF	TGTGCCAGAAGCCTTGCGGTTTTGAACACTGAAGCTTTCTTT
-	-	TRBJ1-1	TRBV6-6	CASSYSPSGSEAFF	TGTGCCAGCAGTTACAGCCCGTCAGGGTCTGAAGCTTTCTTT
-	-	TRBJ1-5	TRBV28	CASSTEKSQHF	TGTGCCAGCAGTACGGAAAAGTCCCAGCATTTT
-	-	TRBJ2-1	TRBV5-1	CASSLDEGGREQFF	TGCGCCAGCAGCTTGGATGAGGGGGGCCGAGAGCAGTTCTTC
-	-	TRBJ2-7	TRBV19	CASSIGYQGSYEQYF	TGTGCCAGTAGTATCGGCTACCAGGGGTCCTACGAGCAGTACTTC
-	-	TRBJ2-1	TRBV2	CASRSASSYNEQFF	TGTGCCAGCCGTAGCGCAAGCTCCTACAATGAGCAGTTCTTC
TRBD1	-	TRBJ2-7	TRBV7-9	CASSPGQGGQYF	TGTGCCAGCAGCCCGGGACAGGGGGGTCAGTACTTC
-	-	TRBJ2-3	TRBV5-1	CASSLGRVPDTQYF	TGCGCCAGCAGCTTGGGGAGGGTGCCAGATACGCAGTATTTT
-	-	TRBJ2-7	TRBV11-2	CASSWTAAEQYF	TGTGCCAGCAGCTGGACCGCCGCCGAGCAGTACTTC
TRBD2	-	TRBJ2-7	TRBV10-3	CAISEILAGEQYF	TGTGCCATCAGTGAGATCCTAGCGGGCGAGCAGTACTTC
-	-	TRBJ2-6	TRBV10-3	CAINTGSRSGANVLTF	TGTGCCATCAACACCGGGTCCCGCTCTGGGGCCAACGTCCTGACTTTC
-	-	TRBJ1-2	TRBV11-2	CASSDYGGLDYGYTF	TGTGCCAGCAGCGACTACGGGGGGTTGGACTATGGCTACACCTTC
-	once	TRBJ2-1	TRBV4-2	CASSSRGSRYNEQFF	TGTGCCAGCAGCAGCAGGGGATCTAGGTACAATGAGCAGTTCTTC
-	-	TRBJ2-7	TRBV18	CASSPEVWRGRGSYEQYF	TGTGCCAGCTCACCGGAGGTCTGGAGAGGGAGAGGCTCCTACGAGCAGTACTTC
TRBD2	-	TRBJ2-7	TRBV6-5	CASSSTSGKAYEQYF	TGTGCCAGCAGTTCGACTAGCGGGAAGGCTTACGAGCAGTACTTC
-	-	TRBJ2-5	TRBV29-1	CSVEARGYGTQYF	TGCAGCGTTGAAGCTAGGGGATACGGGACCCAGTACTTC
TRBD2	-	TRBJ2-7	TRBV9	CASSPTGAGGGEQYF	TGTGCCAGCAGCCCGACTGGAGCGGGAGGGGGTGAGCAGTACTTC
-	-	TRBJ2-1	TRBV7-3	CASSFRANNEQFF	TGTGCCAGCAGCTTCCGGGCTAACAATGAGCAGTTCTTC
TRBD2	-	TRBJ2-7	TRBV6-1	CASSPGTSGRSEQYF	TGTGCCAGCAGTCCTGGGACTAGCGGGAGATCCGAGCAGTACTTC
TRBD2	-	TRBJ2-1	TRBV5-6	CASSLTHSGSGNEQFF	TGTGCCAGCAGCTTGACCCATAGCGGGAGCGGCAATGAGCAGTTCTTC
-	-	TRBJ2-7	TRBV10-3	CAISESNWGYEQYF	TGTGCCATCAGTGAGTCGAATTGGGGTTACGAGCAGTACTTC
-	-	TRBJ1-5	TRBV6-5	CASNHSQGRNQPQHF	TGTGCCAGCAACCACTCACAGGGCCGCAATCAGCCCCAGCATTTT